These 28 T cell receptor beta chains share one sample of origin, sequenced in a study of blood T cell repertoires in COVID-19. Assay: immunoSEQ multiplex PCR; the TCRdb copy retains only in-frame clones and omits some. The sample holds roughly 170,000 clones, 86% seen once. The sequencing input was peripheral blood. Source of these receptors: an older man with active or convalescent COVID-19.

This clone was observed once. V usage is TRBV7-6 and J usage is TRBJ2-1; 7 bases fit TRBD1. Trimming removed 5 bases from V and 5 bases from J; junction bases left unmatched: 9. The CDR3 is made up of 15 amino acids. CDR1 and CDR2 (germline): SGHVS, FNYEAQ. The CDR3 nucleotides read TGTGCCAGCAGCCCCGGGACAGAGGAACACAATGAGCAGTTCTTC. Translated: CASSPGTEEHNEQFF.

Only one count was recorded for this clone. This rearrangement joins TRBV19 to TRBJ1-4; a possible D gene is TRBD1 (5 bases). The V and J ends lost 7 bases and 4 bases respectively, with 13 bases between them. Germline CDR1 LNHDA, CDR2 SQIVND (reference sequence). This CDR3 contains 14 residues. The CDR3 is CASNMGGSNEKLFF. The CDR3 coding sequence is TGTGCCAGTAACATGGGGGGAAGTAATGAAAAACTGTTTTTT.

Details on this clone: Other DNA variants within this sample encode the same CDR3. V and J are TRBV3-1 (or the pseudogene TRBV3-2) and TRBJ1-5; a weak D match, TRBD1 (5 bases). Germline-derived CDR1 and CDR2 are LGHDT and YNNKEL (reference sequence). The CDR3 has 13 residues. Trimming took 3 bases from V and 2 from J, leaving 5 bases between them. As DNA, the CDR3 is TGTGCCAGCAGCCAGACAGGCAATCAGCCCCAGCATTTT. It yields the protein CASSQTGNQPQHF.

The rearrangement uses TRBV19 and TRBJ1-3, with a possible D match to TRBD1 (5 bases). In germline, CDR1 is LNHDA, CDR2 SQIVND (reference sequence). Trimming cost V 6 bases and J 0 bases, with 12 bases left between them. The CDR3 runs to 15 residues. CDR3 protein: CASRSGLYSGNTIYF. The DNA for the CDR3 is TGTGCCAGTAGATCGGGACTATACTCTGGAAACACCATATATTTT.

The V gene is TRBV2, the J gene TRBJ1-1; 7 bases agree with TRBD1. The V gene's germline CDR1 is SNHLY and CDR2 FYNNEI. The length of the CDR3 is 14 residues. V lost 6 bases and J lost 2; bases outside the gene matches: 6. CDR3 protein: CASSIDRVNTEAFF. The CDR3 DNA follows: TGTGCCAGCAGCATTGACAGGGTTAACACTGAAGCTTTCTTT.

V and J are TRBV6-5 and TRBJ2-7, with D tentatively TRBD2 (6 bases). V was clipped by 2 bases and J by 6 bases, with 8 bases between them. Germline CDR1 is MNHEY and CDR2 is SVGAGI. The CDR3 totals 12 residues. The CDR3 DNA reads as TGTGCCAGCAGTTACCGGGGGTCCGAGCAGTACTTC. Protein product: CASSYRGSEQYF.

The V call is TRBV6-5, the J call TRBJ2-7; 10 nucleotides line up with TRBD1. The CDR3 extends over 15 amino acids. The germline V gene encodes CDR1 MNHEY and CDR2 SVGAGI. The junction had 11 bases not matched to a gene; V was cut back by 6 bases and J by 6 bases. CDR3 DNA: TGTGCCAGCAGCCTACGGGACAGGGGAAGGGGCGAGCAGTACTTC. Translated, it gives CASSLRDRGRGEQYF.

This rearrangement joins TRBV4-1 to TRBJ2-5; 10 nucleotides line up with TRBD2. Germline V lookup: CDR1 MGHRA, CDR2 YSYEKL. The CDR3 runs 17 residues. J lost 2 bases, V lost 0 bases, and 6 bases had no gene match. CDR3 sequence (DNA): TGCGCCAGCAGCCAAGATCTGGTAGCGGGGGGACAAGAGACCCAGTACTTC. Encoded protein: CASSQDLVAGGQETQYF.

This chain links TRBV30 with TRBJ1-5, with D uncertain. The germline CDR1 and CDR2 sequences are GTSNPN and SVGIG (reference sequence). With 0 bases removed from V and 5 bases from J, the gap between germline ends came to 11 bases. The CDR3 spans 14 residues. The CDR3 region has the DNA TGTGCCTGGAGTGTCGGAATACGGGATCAGCCCCAGCATTTT. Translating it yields CAWSVGIRDQPQHF.

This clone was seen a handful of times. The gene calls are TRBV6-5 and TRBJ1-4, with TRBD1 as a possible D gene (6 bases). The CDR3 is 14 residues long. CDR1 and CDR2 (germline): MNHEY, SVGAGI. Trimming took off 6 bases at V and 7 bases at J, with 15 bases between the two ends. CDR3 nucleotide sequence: TGTGCCAGCAGACCTGGGGGGGCAATTGAAAAACTGTTTTTT. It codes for CASRPGGAIEKLFF.

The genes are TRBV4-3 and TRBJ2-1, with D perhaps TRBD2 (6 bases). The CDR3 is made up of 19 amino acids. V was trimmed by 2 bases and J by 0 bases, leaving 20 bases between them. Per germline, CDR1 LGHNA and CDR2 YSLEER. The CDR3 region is CASSQPIRGEADSYNEQFF. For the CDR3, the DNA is TGCGCCAGCAGCCAACCGATTAGAGGGGAGGCGGACTCCTACAATGAGCAGTTCTTC.

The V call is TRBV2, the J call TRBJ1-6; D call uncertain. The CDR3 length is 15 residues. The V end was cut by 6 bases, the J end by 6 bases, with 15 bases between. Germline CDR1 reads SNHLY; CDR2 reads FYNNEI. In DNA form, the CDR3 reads TGTGCCAGCAGCCCAAGAGGGAGAAGTAATTCACCCCTCCACTTT. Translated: CASSPRGRSNSPLHF.

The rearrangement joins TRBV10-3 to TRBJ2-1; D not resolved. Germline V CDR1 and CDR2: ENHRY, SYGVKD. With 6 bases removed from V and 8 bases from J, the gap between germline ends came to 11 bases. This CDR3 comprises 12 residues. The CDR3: CAISPLADEQFF. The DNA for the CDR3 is TGTGCCATCAGCCCCCTGGCGGATGAGCAGTTCTTC.

The CDR3 DNA reads TGCGCCAGCAGCCCCATTGGCCAGGGCTCCACTAATGAAAAACTGTTTTTT. The encoded protein is CASSPIGQGSTNEKLFF. The V call is TRBV4-1, the J call TRBJ1-4; possibly TRBD1 for D (5 bases). The V gene's germline CDR1 is MGHRA and CDR2 YSYEKL. The CDR3 sequence is 17 residues long. Trimming removed 4 bases at V and 2 bases at J, with 17 bases between.

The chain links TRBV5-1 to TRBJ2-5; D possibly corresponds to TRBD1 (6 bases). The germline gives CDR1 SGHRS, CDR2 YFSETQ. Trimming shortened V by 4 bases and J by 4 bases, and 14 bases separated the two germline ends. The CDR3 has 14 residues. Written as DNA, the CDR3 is TGCGCCAGCAGCCCGGGACCCAGGGGAGAGACCCAGTACTTC. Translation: CASSPGPRGETQYF. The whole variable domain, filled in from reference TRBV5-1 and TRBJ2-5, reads KAGVTQTPRYLIKTRGQQVTLSCSPISGHRSVSWYQQTPGQGLQFLFEYFSETQRNKGNFPGRFSGRQFSNSRSEMNVSTLELGDSALYLCASSPGPRGETQYFGPGTRLLVL.

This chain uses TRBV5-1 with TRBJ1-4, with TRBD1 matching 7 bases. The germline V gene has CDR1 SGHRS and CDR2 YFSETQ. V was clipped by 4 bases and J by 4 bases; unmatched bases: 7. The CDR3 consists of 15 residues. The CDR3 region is CASSPLGQNNEKLFF. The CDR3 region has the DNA TGCGCCAGCAGCCCGCTGGGACAGAATAATGAAAAACTGTTTTTT.

The CDR3 DNA reads as TGTGCCAGCAGCTTAAGGATTAGCGGGAGTGTTAAGGACGAGCAGTACTTC. Its protein product is CASSLRISGSVKDEQYF. This rearrangement joins TRBV7-2 to TRBJ2-7, with 9 nucleotides matching TRBD2. Germline CDR1 and CDR2: SGHTA and FQGNSA. The CDR3 spans 17 residues. V gave up 2 bases and J gave up 5 bases; unmatched junction bases: 13.

The DNA of the CDR3 is TGTGCCAGTACTTACAGGGGTTCTCGGCAGCCCCAGCATTTT. Translation gives CASTYRGSRQPQHF. J is TRBJ1-5 and V is TRBV19, with 7 bases matching TRBD1. In germline, CDR1 is LNHDA, CDR2 SQIVND (reference sequence). The CDR3 extends over 14 amino acids. V lost 7 bases, J lost 7 bases, and 10 bases stayed unmatched.

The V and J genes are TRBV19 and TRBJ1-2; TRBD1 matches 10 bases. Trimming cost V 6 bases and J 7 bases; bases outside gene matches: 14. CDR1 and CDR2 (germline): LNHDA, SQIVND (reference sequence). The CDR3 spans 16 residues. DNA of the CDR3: TGTGCCAGTAGAGTCGTGGACAGGGGGAGCGTCAGTGGCTACACCTTC. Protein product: CASRVVDRGSVSGYTF.

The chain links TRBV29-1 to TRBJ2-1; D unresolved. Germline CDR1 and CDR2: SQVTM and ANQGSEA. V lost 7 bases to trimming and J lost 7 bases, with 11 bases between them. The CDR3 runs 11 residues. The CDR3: CSADLGNEQFF. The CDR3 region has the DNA TGCAGCGCGGACCTAGGTAATGAGCAGTTCTTC.

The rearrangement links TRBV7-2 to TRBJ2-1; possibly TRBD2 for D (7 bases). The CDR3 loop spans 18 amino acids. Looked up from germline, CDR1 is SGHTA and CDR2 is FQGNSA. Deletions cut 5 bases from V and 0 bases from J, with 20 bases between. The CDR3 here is CASSRLNRGAGSYNEQFF. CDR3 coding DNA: TGTGCCAGCAGCCGCTTAAACCGGGGGGCGGGCTCCTACAATGAGCAGTTCTTC.

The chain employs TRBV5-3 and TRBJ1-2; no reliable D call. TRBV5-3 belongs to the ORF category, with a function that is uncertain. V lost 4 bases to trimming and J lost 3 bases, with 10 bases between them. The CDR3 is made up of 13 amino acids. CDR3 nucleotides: TGTGCCAGAAGCGTAGCCGGGGACTATGGCTACACCTTC. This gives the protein CARSVAGDYGYTF.

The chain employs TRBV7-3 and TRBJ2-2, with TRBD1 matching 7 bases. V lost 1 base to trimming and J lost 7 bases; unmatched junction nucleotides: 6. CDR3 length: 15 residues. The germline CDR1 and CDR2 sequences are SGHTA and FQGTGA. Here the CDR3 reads CASSLNRGRIGELFF. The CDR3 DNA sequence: TGTGCCAGCAGCTTAAATAGGGGGCGAATCGGGGAGCTGTTTTTT.

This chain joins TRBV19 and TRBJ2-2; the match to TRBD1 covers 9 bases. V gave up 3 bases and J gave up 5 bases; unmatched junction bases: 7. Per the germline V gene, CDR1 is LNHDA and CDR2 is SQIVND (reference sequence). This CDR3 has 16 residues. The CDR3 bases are TGTGCCAGTAGTATCACGACAGGGGGGGAAACCGGGGAGCTGTTTTTT. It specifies CASSITTGGETGELFF. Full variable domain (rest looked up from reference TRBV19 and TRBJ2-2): DGGITQSPKYLFRKEGQNVTLSCEQNLNHDAMYWYRQDPGQGLRLIYYSQIVNDFQKGDIAEGYSVSREKKESFPLTVTSAQKNPTAFYLCASSITTGGETGELFFGEGSRLTVL.

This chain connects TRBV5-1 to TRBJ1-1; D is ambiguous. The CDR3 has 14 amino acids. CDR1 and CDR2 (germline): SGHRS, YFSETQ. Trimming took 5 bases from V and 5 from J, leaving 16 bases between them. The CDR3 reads CASRGGVTGTEAFF. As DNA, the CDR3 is TGCGCCAGCAGGGGTGGGGTTACGGGGACTGAAGCTTTCTTT.

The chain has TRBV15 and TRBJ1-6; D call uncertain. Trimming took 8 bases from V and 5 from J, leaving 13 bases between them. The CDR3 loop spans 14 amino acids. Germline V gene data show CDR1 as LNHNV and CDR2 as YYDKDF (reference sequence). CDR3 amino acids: CATRLRQDNSPLHF. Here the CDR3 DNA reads TGTGCCACCCGCCTAAGGCAGGATAATTCACCCCTCCACTTT. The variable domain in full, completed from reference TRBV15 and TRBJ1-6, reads DAMVIQNPRYQVTQFGKPVTLSCSQTLNHNVMYWYQQKSSQAPKLLFHYYDKDFNNEADTPDNFQSRRPNTSFCFLDIRSPGLGDTAMYLCATRLRQDNSPLHFGNGTRLTVT.

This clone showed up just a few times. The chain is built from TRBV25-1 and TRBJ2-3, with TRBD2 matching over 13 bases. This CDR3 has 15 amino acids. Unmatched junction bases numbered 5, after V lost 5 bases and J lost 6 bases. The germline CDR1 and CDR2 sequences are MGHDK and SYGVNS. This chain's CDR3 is CASSKLAGGTDTQYF. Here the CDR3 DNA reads TGTGCCAGCAGTAAACTAGCGGGAGGGACGGATACGCAGTATTTT.

The CDR3 sequence is CATRAGSGEQYF. For the CDR3, the DNA is TGTGCCACCAGGGCGGGAAGTGGGGAGCAGTACTTC. This sequence joins TRBV28 and TRBJ2-7, with a possible D match to TRBD2 (6 bases). Germline V CDR1 and CDR2: MDHEN, SYDVKM. The CDR3 sequence is 12 residues long. V lost 10 bases, J lost 7 bases, and 17 bases lay in between.